These T cell receptor beta chains were read from a single sample in a study of response to subunit inactivated influenza vaccine. MiXCR, run by TCRdb on the RT-PCR reads, gives a single entry per CDR3 protein. The data contain hundreds of thousands of distinct CDR3 sequences, about 10% of them singletons. Sequenced here: PBMCs from blood, sampled on the day of vaccination. The receptors come from a middle-aged man who received an inactivated influenza vaccine. Both conserved end residues are part of each CDR3. A D gene is named only where the DNA matches it firmly. A clone size is listed for some rows: how often the clone was seen (once, few, many), or a class if it is expanded.

j_call	v_call	clone_size	d_call	cdr3_nt	cdr3_aa
TRBJ2-6	TRBV4-1	few	TRBD2	TGCGCCAGCAGCCGGGGACTAGCGCGATCTGGGGCCAACGTCCTGACTTTC	CASSRGLARSGANVLTF
TRBJ2-3	TRBV30	NA	NA	TGTGCCGGACACACGGGGATGGATACGCAGTATTTT	CAGHTGMDTQYF
TRBJ2-6	TRBV19	few	NA	TGTGCCAGTGGTGTTACTGGGGCCAACGTCCTGACTTTC	CASGVTGANVLTF
TRBJ1-4	TRBV15	few	NA	TGTGCCACCAGCAGAGGAAACGGTAATACGGAAAAACTGTTTTTT	CATSRGNGNTEKLFF
TRBJ2-1	TRBV5-6	few	TRBD1	TGTGCCAGCAGCTTGTTAGGACAGGGGAGTGAGCAGTTCTTC	CASSLLGQGSEQFF
TRBJ2-3	TRBV28	few	TRBD2	TGTGCCAGCACTACTAGCGGGGGCACAGATACGCAGTATTTT	CASTTSGGTDTQYF
TRBJ2-2	TRBV12-3/TRBV12-4	few	TRBD1	TGTGCCAGCAGTTTAGGCCCAGGGGGTCTCACCGGGGAGCTGTTTTTT	CASSLGPGGLTGELFF
TRBJ2-1	TRBV20-1	NA	NA	TGCAGTGCTAGAATGGGGACTGGGGATGGCGATGAGCAGTTCTTC	CSARMGTGDGDEQFF
TRBJ1-5	TRBV29-1	NA	NA	TGCAGCGTTGCTTCGGGGAACGGCAATCAGCCCCAGCATTTT	CSVASGNGNQPQHF
TRBJ2-7	TRBV4-1	NA	TRBD2	TGCGCCAGCAGCCACCGGACTAGCGGCTACGAGCAGTACTTC	CASSHRTSGYEQYF
TRBJ2-3	TRBV5-1	few	NA	TGCGCCAGCAGCTTGGAGACCTACGAACTGGATACGCAGTATTTT	CASSLETYELDTQYF
TRBJ2-5	TRBV7-9	few	TRBD2	TGTGCCAGCAGCAAGGGACTAGCGGGGAACCAGTACTTC	CASSKGLAGNQYF
TRBJ2-1	TRBV20-1	NA	NA	TGCAGTGCTACTGATACTTGGGCCACGAATGAGCAGTTCTTC	CSATDTWATNEQFF
TRBJ1-1	TRBV25-1	few	NA	TGTGCCAGCAGTTCAATTCAGGGGTCATGGATGAACACTGAAGCTTTCTTT	CASSSIQGSWMNTEAFF
TRBJ1-5	TRBV20-1	few	TRBD1	TGCAGTGCTAGAGATTCCGGGACAGCAAATCAGCCCCAGCATTTT	CSARDSGTANQPQHF
TRBJ1-2	TRBV3-1	few	NA	TGTGCCAGCAGCCAGGTTTTCGACTCGGACTATGGCTACACCTTC	CASSQVFDSDYGYTF
TRBJ1-1	TRBV15	NA	NA	TGTGCCACCAGCAGAGCAACCCCAGGGTTTTGGGTTTTGCGGTACACTGAAGCTTTCTTT	CATSRATPGFWVLRYTEAFF
TRBJ2-1	TRBV12-3/TRBV12-4	many	NA	TGTGCCAGCAGTCCTTCGCTTCTCTCGGTGGATGAGCAGTTCTTC	CASSPSLLSVDEQFF
TRBJ2-7	TRBV7-9	few	NA	TGTGCCAGCAGGGGGATGGGCGCCTACGAGCAGTACTTC	CASRGMGAYEQYF
TRBJ2-7	TRBV15	NA	TRBD1	TGTGCCACCAGCGGGACAGGGGGATACGAGCAGTACTTC	CATSGTGGYEQYF
TRBJ2-3	TRBV10-3	NA	NA	TGTGCCATCAGTGGATTGGGGCCCAAATCTTCTAGCACAGATACGCAGTATTTT	CAISGLGPKSSSTDTQYF
TRBJ2-2	TRBV7-2	few	NA	TGTGCCAGCAGCTTTTTCTGGGTGAACACCGGGGAGCTGTTTTTT	CASSFFWVNTGELFF
TRBJ2-7	TRBV5-1	few	TRBD2	TGCGCCAGCAGCTTAGCGGGAGGGTTGAGCGAGCAGTACTTC	CASSLAGGLSEQYF
TRBJ2-1	TRBV29-1	NA	TRBD2	TGCAGCGTTCACGGACTAGCGGGGGCCGGTTACAATGAGCAGTTCTTC	CSVHGLAGAGYNEQFF
TRBJ1-1	TRBV20-1	few	NA	TGCAGTGCTAGGCGGGGGCAGGGGAGGACTGAAGCTTTCTTT	CSARRGQGRTEAFF
TRBJ1-4	TRBV5-1	few	NA	TGCGCCAGCAGCCCGAGTTCAGCTAATGAAAAACTGTTTTTT	CASSPSSANEKLFF
TRBJ2-7	TRBV12-3/TRBV12-4	many	TRBD1	TGTGCCAGCAGTTCAACAGGGGGCTACGAGCAGTACTTC	CASSSTGGYEQYF
TRBJ1-5	TRBV20-1	few	NA	TGCAGTGCTAGATTTGCAGGCGCAACCAGTCAGCCCCAGCATTTT	CSARFAGATSQPQHF
TRBJ2-1	TRBV12-3/TRBV12-4	NA	NA	TGTGCCAGCAGCCTACAGGGACTCCTATACAATGAGCAGTTCTTC	CASSLQGLLYNEQFF
TRBJ2-1	TRBV11-2	NA	NA	TGTGCCAGCAGCCCGCCCGGGTTCGGCGAGCAGTTCTTC	CASSPPGFGEQFF
TRBJ2-1	TRBV3-1	few	TRBD1	TGTGCCAGCAGCCAAACACAGGGGGCGCGGTCCTACAATGAGCAGTTCTTC	CASSQTQGARSYNEQFF
TRBJ2-1	TRBV4-2	few	TRBD2	TGTGCCAGCAGCCCTCCCGGGACTAGCGGGTTCTCTACCTACAATGAGCAGTTCTTC	CASSPPGTSGFSTYNEQFF
TRBJ2-3	TRBV20-1	NA	TRBD2	TGCAGTGCAACGCGACTAGCGGGCCTCACAGATACGCAGTATTTT	CSATRLAGLTDTQYF
TRBJ2-1	TRBV7-3	few	TRBD2	TGTGCCAGCAGCTTATCACTAGCGGGAGTTAGGAATGAGCAGTTCTTC	CASSLSLAGVRNEQFF
TRBJ2-3	TRBV12-3/TRBV12-4	NA	TRBD1	TGTGCCAGCAGTTTAGGATTGACAGGGCTTTCAGATACGCAGTATTTT	CASSLGLTGLSDTQYF
TRBJ2-3	TRBV12-3/TRBV12-4	few	TRBD1	TGTGCCAGCAGTTCGACAGGGCAGGATACGCAGTATTTT	CASSSTGQDTQYF
TRBJ1-6	TRBV6-1	NA	NA	TGTGCCAGCAGTATTGAAAGGACAGAATCTTCACCCCTCCACTTT	CASSIERTESSPLHF
TRBJ2-5	TRBV5-1	many	NA	TGTGCCAGCAGTAACCAAGAGACCCAGTACTTC	CASSNQETQYF
TRBJ2-1	TRBV5-1	NA	TRBD1	TGCGCCAGCCTCCCCGGACAGGGATACAATGAGCAGTTCTTC	CASLPGQGYNEQFF
TRBJ2-4	TRBV4-2	many	TRBD1	TGTGCCAGCAGCCAAGATGGCAGGGGGCTAATTTCAGCCAAAAACATTCAGTACTTC	CASSQDGRGLISAKNIQYF
TRBJ2-4	TRBV28	NA	NA	TGTGCCAGCAGTTTTGGGGGACGAGCCAAAAACATTCAGTACTTC	CASSFGGRAKNIQYF
TRBJ2-3	TRBV5-1	NA	NA	TGCGCCAGCAGCCTACTAGTAAGCACAGATACGCAGTATTTT	CASSLLVSTDTQYF
TRBJ1-6	TRBV4-3	NA	NA	TGCGCCAGCAGCCCCTCCTCGACACCCCATAATTCACCCCTCCACTTT	CASSPSSTPHNSPLHF
TRBJ2-1	TRBV4-2	NA	TRBD2	TGTGCCAGCAGCCAAGAAGCCAGCGGGAGAGCTGCTTCGTGGGACAATGAGCAGTTCTTC	CASSQEASGRAASWDNEQFF
TRBJ2-4	TRBV29-1	few	NA	TGCAGCGTTGCCGTGACGGACATTCAGTACTTC	CSVAVTDIQYF
TRBJ2-3	TRBV7-9	once	NA	TGTGCCAGCAGCCACTGGGCCAGCAGGCACACAGATACGCAGTATTTT	CASSHWASRHTDTQYF
TRBJ1-2	TRBV7-2	few	NA	TGTGCCAGCAGCAAGGGGGGGGTGGGGTATGGCTACACCTTC	CASSKGGVGYGYTF
TRBJ2-2	TRBV12-3/TRBV12-4	NA	NA	TGTGCCAGCAGTTTAGCGGACAGTTTGCCCGGGGAGCTGTTTTTT	CASSLADSLPGELFF
TRBJ1-2	TRBV18	few	NA	TGTGCCAGCTCACGCGTGGACTTTAACTATGGCTACACCTTC	CASSRVDFNYGYTF
TRBJ2-4	TRBV5-1	few	TRBD1	TGCGCCAGCAGCTTGGCGGACAGGGATGATTTCAAAAACATTCAGTACTTC	CASSLADRDDFKNIQYF
TRBJ2-2	TRBV11-2	many	NA	TGTGCCAGCAGCTTATACAGCGGCACCGGGGAGCTGTTTTTT	CASSLYSGTGELFF
TRBJ1-2	TRBV6-1	NA	NA	TGTGCCAGCAGTAGCGGGACAATCTATGGCTTCACCTTC	CASSSGTIYGFTF
TRBJ2-1	TRBV4-1	few	TRBD2	TGCGCCAGCAGCCGAACTAGCGGGCCTTACAATGAGCAGTTCTTC	CASSRTSGPYNEQFF
TRBJ2-3	TRBV3-1	NA	NA	TGTGCCAGCAGCTCAACCCAACGCGATACGCAGTATTTT	CASSSTQRDTQYF
TRBJ2-5	TRBV5-1	few	TRBD2	TGCGCCAGCAGCTTTTCACTAGCGGGAGCCACCCCCGGGTACTTC	CASSFSLAGATPGYF